This entry concerns a single TCR beta chain. Its specific antigen is unknown. No much larger clonotype is one base removed from it; base qualities were not supplied. These data come from a study of post-analysis software for immune sequencing data (dated by TCRdb to the mid-2010s). Notes on the research overall: Disease courses on record covered relapsing-remitting, secondary progressive and progressive-relapsing multiple sclerosis, though some patients had no subtype annotation. The patient repertoires were set against eleven to twelve previously published healthy control repertoires from donors whose ages ranged from about 6 to 27 years. A subset of samples was prepared in parallel using single-end sample barcoding, then pooled and co-amplified after Illumina adapter ligation. Results the study describes overall, beyond this receptor: Direct clustering with F measure showed strong co-clustering of samples prepared in the same batch, prompting a batch-effect correction. Multiple sclerosis patients had significantly lower normalized Chao1 diversity than controls, a result that suggests substantial peripheral T-cell clonal expansion. The multiple sclerosis patient group was slightly younger than the control group. A handful of TRBV segments, including TRBV5-6, TRBV5-1 and TRBV20-1, were significantly more frequent in patients than controls.

CDR1 SQVTM and CDR2 ANQGSEA are derived from the germline V gene. Trimming takes 6 bases off V and 9 bases off J; junction bases not matched to a gene: 9. CDR3 length: 13 amino acids, cysteine to phenylalanine. Solely the CDR3 DNA is kept, with 39 bases framed from the first base. Libraries were built with PCR. Reads for this sample came from an Illumina HiSeq 2500. To reduce PCR and sequencing biases, unique molecular identifiers were built into the TCR beta cDNA libraries. Per 1 to 10 million input T cells, roughly 500,000 cDNA molecules were obtained, such that each molecule approximated one T cell. Patient libraries were prepared and sequenced with the same protocol used for the earlier healthy control dataset. Within a given batch, samples were prepared together, multiplexed and sequenced on the same HiSeq lane. Per the original workflow: MIGEC was used to process the raw barcoded reads, and molecular identifier groups with only a single read were discarded before consensus assembly and CDR3 extraction. VDJtools was used for post-analysis of the clonotype tables, and diversity was normalized by down-sampling every dataset to the size of the smallest sample. In repertoire overlap clustering, CDR3 amino acid sequences, but not nucleotide sequences, were matched to correct batch-related cross-sample contamination. In-frame beta chains were kept once TCRdb had trimmed the public reads at Q25 with fastp and called clones with MiXCR. Entries that share a CDR3 protein sequence are merged under the most common genes and DNA. V and J calls and clone size were set by TCRdb, not the authors. This sample gives about 540,000 distinct CDR3 sequences in total; approximately 31% of them show up just once. Under 7% of the sample lies in the top ten.

To demonstrate the VDJtools post-analysis software, TCR beta repertoires were profiled from the peripheral blood of about 13 young patients with multiple sclerosis. The multiple sclerosis patients were children and adolescents between roughly 6 and 15 years of age. Sequences were obtained from blood. This TCR derives from a girl aged 2-17 years with multiple sclerosis. The V and J segments used are TRBV29-1 and TRBJ2-1, with 9 middle bases fitting TRBD2. The DNA sequence is as follows: TGCAGCGTGGCTGGCGGGGGGGCCGGTGAGCAGTTCTTC. This is translated as CSVAGGGAGEQFF.